Presented here are 27 T cell receptor beta chains from one specimen sequenced in a study of control samples from healthy donors and cancer patients. TCRdb keeps only in-frame clones here, not all; method: immunoSEQ multiplex PCR. The repertoire consists of about 89,000 clones, with under 90% occurring once and the leading ten covering 2.1%. Sequenced material: blood. The origin of the receptors is a woman in her thirties or forties in good health.

The V and J genes are TRBV6-5 and TRBJ2-7; 7 bases match TRBD1. V dropped 7 bases and J dropped 7; count of bases not matched to a gene: 10. Germline V gives CDR1 MNHEY, CDR2 SVGAGI. The CDR3 totals 13 residues. For the CDR3, the DNA is TGTGCCAGCATGCTAAGGGGGCGTGGGGAGCAGTACTTC. Its translation: CASMLRGRGEQYF.

The chain carries TRBV24-1 and TRBJ2-1; possible D gene TRBD2, 7 bases. CDR3 length: 15 amino acids. V lost 1 base, J lost 3 bases, and 9 bases lay in between. The germline V gene encodes CDR1 KGHDR and CDR2 SFDVKD. CDR3: CATSDLGGGYNEQFF. In DNA form, the CDR3 reads TGTGCCACCAGTGATTTAGGGGGGGGCTACAATGAGCAGTTCTTC.

The DNA for the CDR3 is TGTGCCAGCAGCCCCGGGACCCTCCAAGCTGAAGCTTTCTTT. As protein: CASSPGTLQAEAFF. The chain carries TRBV7-2 and TRBJ1-1, with a possible D match to TRBD1 (5 bases). The germline V and J ends were trimmed by 5 bases and 6 bases, with 16 bases remaining between them. CDR1 and CDR2 (germline): SGHTA, FQGNSA. The CDR3 loop spans 14 amino acids.

The chain joins TRBV27 to TRBJ1-4; D gene uncertain. V was pared by 5 bases and J by 5 bases, with 12 bases between. Germline CDR1 reads MNHEY; CDR2 reads SMNVEV (reference sequence). The CDR3 is 14 amino acids. The CDR3 nucleotides read TGTGCCAGCAGTCGATCCGGAGGAAATGAAAAACTGTTTTTT. Protein: CASSRSGGNEKLFF.

This clone is a singleton in its sample. The V call is TRBV7-2, the J call TRBJ2-1, with 10 bases that match TRBD2. This CDR3 is 14 amino acids long. V was pared by 3 bases and J by 8 bases, with 4 bases of the junction left unmatched. Germline V CDR1 and CDR2: SGHTA, FQGNSA. CDR3 nucleotide sequence: TGTGCCAGCAGCTTGGTAGCGGGGGGACATGAGCAGTTCTTC. As protein: CASSLVAGGHEQFF. Full variable domain (remainder filled in from reference TRBV7-2 and TRBJ2-1): GAGVSQSPSNKVTEKGKDVELRCDPISGHTALYWYRQSLGQGLEFLIYFQGNSAPDKSGLPSDRFSAERTGGSVSTLTIQRTQQEDSAVYLCASSLVAGGHEQFFGPGTRLTVL.

The chain couples TRBV5-6 to TRBJ2-1; TRBD1 is a possible D gene (5 bases). Germline CDR1 SGHDT, CDR2 YYEEEE. The CDR3 consists of 15 residues. V lost 2 bases to trimming and J lost 14 bases, with 23 bases between them. The chain's CDR3 is CASSLGIGVASTEFF. The CDR3 nucleotides are TGTGCCAGCAGCTTAGGAATTGGGGTAGCATCGACAGAGTTCTTC.

This clone was picked up one time. The CDR3 loop reads CASSPMSDQPQHF. CDR3 sequence (DNA): TGTGCCAGCTCACCAATGAGCGATCAGCCCCAGCATTTT. The chain couples TRBV18 to TRBJ1-5; D not certain. Germline V gene lookup returns CDR1 KGHSH and CDR2 LQKENI. The V end lost 2 bases, the J end lost 5 bases, and 7 bases lay between the germline ends. The CDR3 runs 13 residues.

The chain uses TRBV13 and TRBJ2-7, with a possible D match to TRBD2 (7 bases). CDR3 length: 21 amino acids. The germline CDR1 and CDR2 sequences are PRHDT and FYEKMQ (reference sequence). V lost 2 bases, J lost 0 bases, and 29 bases lay in between. CDR3 nucleotides: TGTGCCAGCAGCTTAAAGCCCCCTATAACAGGGAGGGGGGGAAGCTCCTACGAGCAGTACTTC. It specifies CASSLKPPITGRGGSSYEQYF.

V is TRBV4-3 and J is TRBJ1-2, with 7 bases that match TRBD1. V shed 3 bases, J shed 3 bases, and the junction held 16 bases outside the gene matches. The CDR3 spans 18 residues. Germline CDR1 reads LGHNA; CDR2 reads YSLEER. CDR3 in amino acids: CASSQHIPGQGEYYGYTF. The CDR3 bases are TGCGCCAGCAGCCAGCACATACCTGGGCAGGGGGAGTACTATGGCTACACCTTC.

The chain combines TRBV19 with TRBJ1-1; D is uncertain. Germline-derived CDR1 and CDR2 are LNHDA and SQIVND (reference sequence). Trimming stripped 1 base from V and 0 bases from J, with 12 bases between. This CDR3 comprises 16 residues. The CDR3: CASSIGVSALNTEAFF. The CDR3, as DNA: TGTGCCAGTAGTATAGGCGTCAGCGCGTTGAACACTGAAGCTTTCTTT.

This chain uses TRBV19 with TRBJ1-2; TRBD1 matches 8 bases. V trimming: 7 bases; J trimming: 5 bases; junction bases outside the gene matches: 6. This CDR3 comprises 13 residues. The V gene's germline CDR1 is LNHDA and CDR2 SQIVND (reference sequence). The CDR3 DNA reads TGTGCCAGTAAAAAGGACAGGGAATATGGCTACACCTTC. The encoded protein is CASKKDREYGYTF.

This chain joins TRBV24-1 and TRBJ1-5, with no clear D. V lost 3 bases, J lost 6 bases, and 8 bases lay in between. There are 13 residues in the CDR3. Germline-derived CDR1 and CDR2 are KGHDR and SFDVKD. The DNA for the CDR3 is TGTGCCACCAGTGATGATGGTCTTCAGCCCCAGCATTTT. This codes for CATSDDGLQPQHF.

This rearrangement joins TRBV15 to TRBJ2-3, with 8 bases fitting TRBD1. The V gene end was trimmed by 2 bases and the J gene end by 6 bases; junction bases not matched to a gene: 4. The germline CDR1 and CDR2 sequences are LNHNV and YYDKDF (reference sequence). The CDR3 is 14 amino acids. CDR3 nucleotides: TGTGCCACCAGCAGACAGGGGGCAGGGGATACGCAGTATTTT. Amino acids: CATSRQGAGDTQYF.

The V gene is TRBV4-3, the J gene TRBJ2-1; tentatively, D is TRBD1 (5 bases). CDR1 is LGHNA and CDR2 is YSLEER in the germline V gene. This CDR3 region has 16 residues. The V and J ends lost 2 bases and 6 bases respectively, with 17 bases between them. CDR3 nucleotide sequence: TGCGCCAGCAGCCAACGCTGGCAGGAAGGGGTCAATGAGCAGTTCTTC. It yields the protein CASSQRWQEGVNEQFF.

This clone was seen only a few times. The chain couples TRBV7-2 to TRBJ1-6; TRBD1 might be the D (5 bases). V was trimmed by 1 base and J by 6 bases, leaving 10 bases between them. The CDR3 loop spans 15 amino acids. CDR1 is SGHTA, CDR2 FQGNSA, per germline. Here the CDR3 reads CASSLGGWGNSPLHF. In DNA, the CDR3 is TGTGCCAGCAGCTTAGGGGGCTGGGGTAATTCACCCCTCCACTTT.

The chain combines TRBV7-8 with TRBJ1-1; 8 nucleotides line up with TRBD1. CDR1 is SGHVS and CDR2 is FQNEAQ in the germline V gene. The ends lost 0 bases at V and 5 bases at J; junction bases unmatched: 5. This CDR3 spans 15 amino acids. In DNA form, the CDR3 reads TGTGCCAGCAGCTTAGCTGGACAGGGTATGACTGAAGCTTTCTTT. Translated: CASSLAGQGMTEAFF.

The J gene is TRBJ1-1, the V gene TRBV2, with 10 bases lining up with TRBD1. This CDR3 has 14 amino acids. V dropped 6 bases and J dropped 3; count of bases not matched to a gene: 4. Germline-derived CDR1 and CDR2 are SNHLY and FYNNEI. Here the CDR3 DNA reads TGTGCCAGCAGCACCGGGACAGGGGACACTGAAGCTTTCTTT. It is translated as CASSTGTGDTEAFF.

The rearrangement joins TRBV19 to TRBJ1-6; 7 nucleotides match TRBD1. The CDR3 length is 14 residues. CDR1 and CDR2 (germline): LNHDA, SQIVND (reference sequence). Trimming removed 6 bases from V and 10 bases from J; junction bases left unmatched: 9. CDR3 region: CASRTGVGGSPLHF. DNA of the CDR3: TGTGCCAGTAGAACAGGGGTGGGGGGGTCACCCCTCCACTTT.

The chain combines TRBV4-3 with TRBJ2-1; D is unclear. The germline gives CDR1 LGHNA, CDR2 YSLEER. CDR3 length: 18 residues. V was shortened by 4 bases and J by 1 base, with 20 bases between the two germline ends. The CDR3 loop reads CASSREFRNPSSYNEQFF. Written as DNA, the CDR3 is TGCGCCAGCAGCCGCGAGTTTAGGAACCCCTCTTCCTACAATGAGCAGTTCTTC.

The chain uses TRBV18 and TRBJ2-1; D unclear. Per germline, CDR1 KGHSH and CDR2 LQKENI. Trimming removed 10 bases from V and 9 bases from J, with 13 bases in between. The CDR3 has 11 residues. The CDR3 here is CATSPGSEQFF. The CDR3 DNA sequence: TGTGCCACCTCTCCCGGTAGTGAGCAGTTCTTC.

The chain is built from TRBV18 and TRBJ1-5; D is ambiguous. This CDR3 has 14 residues. The germline gives CDR1 KGHSH, CDR2 LQKENI. The ends were cut back, 4 bases at V and 6 bases at J, with 13 bases in the middle. CDR3 in amino acids: CASSRLGRTQPQHF. The CDR3 nucleotides read TGTGCCAGCTCACGTCTGGGTCGCACTCAGCCCCAGCATTTT.

This chain uses TRBV10-3 with TRBJ1-4, with D unresolved. Trimming shortened V by 4 bases and J by 3 bases, and 9 bases separated the two germline ends. Looked up from germline, CDR1 is ENHRY and CDR2 is SYGVKD. The CDR3 has 14 residues. The CDR3 region has the DNA TGTGCCATCAGTGGTGCAGACCCTAATGAAAAACTGTTTTTT. This encodes CAISGADPNEKLFF.

The CDR3 sequence: CASSVMTGFAGEDTDTQYF. CDR3 nucleotides: TGTGCCAGCAGCGTCATGACAGGGTTCGCCGGGGAAGATACAGATACGCAGTATTTT. The chain couples TRBV5-6 to TRBJ2-3; 7 nucleotides align to TRBD1. This CDR3 is built from 19 residues. The germline gives CDR1 SGHDT, CDR2 YYEEEE. V was clipped by 4 bases and J by 3 bases; unmatched bases: 20.

V is TRBV2 and J is TRBJ2-7; tentatively, D is TRBD1 (6 bases). The germline CDR1 and CDR2 sequences are SNHLY and FYNNEI. The CDR3 totals 15 residues. V was pared by 2 bases and J by 3 bases, with 14 bases between. Here the CDR3 reads CASSEMAGAYYEQYF. As DNA, the CDR3 is TGTGCCAGCAGTGAAATGGCAGGGGCGTACTACGAGCAGTACTTC. Supplemented by reference TRBV2 and TRBJ2-7, the full variable domain reads EPEVTQTPSHQVTQMGQEVILRCVPISNHLYFYWYRQILGQKVEFLVSFYNNEISEKSEIFDDQFSVERPDGSNFTLKIRSTKLEDSAMYFCASSEMAGAYYEQYFGPGTRLTVT.

This chain links TRBV5-1 with TRBJ2-3; perhaps TRBD2 as D (5 bases). Deletions cut 4 bases from V and 1 base from J, with 10 bases between. The CDR3 totals 14 residues. Germline CDR1 reads SGHRS; CDR2 reads YFSETQ. The CDR3 region is CASSRSGGTDTQYF. The CDR3 region has the DNA TGCGCCAGCAGCCGCTCCGGGGGCACAGATACGCAGTATTTT.

The chain couples TRBV30 to TRBJ1-1, with D unclear. Trimming cost V 7 bases and J 6 bases, with 18 bases left between them. The CDR3 is 13 amino acids. The germline CDR1 and CDR2 sequences are GTSNPN and SVGIG (reference sequence). The CDR3: CASTARLRAEAFF. In DNA, the CDR3 is TGTGCCTCCACCGCTCGATTACGCGCTGAAGCTTTCTTT.

This sequence joins TRBV30 and TRBJ2-1; 9 bases match TRBD1. There are 13 residues in the CDR3. Germline V gene lookup returns CDR1 GTSNPN and CDR2 SVGIG (reference sequence). DNA for the CDR3: TGTGCTCGAGGGACAGGGCAGTGGAATGAGCAGTTCTTC. It is translated as CARGTGQWNEQFF.